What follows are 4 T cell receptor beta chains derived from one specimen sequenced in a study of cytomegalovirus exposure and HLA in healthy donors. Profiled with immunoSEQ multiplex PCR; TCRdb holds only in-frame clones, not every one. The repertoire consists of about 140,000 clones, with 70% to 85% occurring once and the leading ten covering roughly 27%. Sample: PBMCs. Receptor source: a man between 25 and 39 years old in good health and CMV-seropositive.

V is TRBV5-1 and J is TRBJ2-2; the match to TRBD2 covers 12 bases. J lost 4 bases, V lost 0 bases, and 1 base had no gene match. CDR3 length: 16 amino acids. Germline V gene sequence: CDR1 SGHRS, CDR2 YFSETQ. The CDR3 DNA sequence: TGCGCCAGCAGCTTGGAACTAGCGGGAGGCACCGGGGAGCTGTTTTTT. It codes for CASSLELAGGTGELFF.

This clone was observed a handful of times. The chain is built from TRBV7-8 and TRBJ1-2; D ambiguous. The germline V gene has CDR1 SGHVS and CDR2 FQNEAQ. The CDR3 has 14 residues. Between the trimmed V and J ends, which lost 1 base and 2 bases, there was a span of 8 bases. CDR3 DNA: TGTGCCAGCAGCTTAGGAGGGCTAAACTATGGCTACACCTTC. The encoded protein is CASSLGGLNYGYTF.

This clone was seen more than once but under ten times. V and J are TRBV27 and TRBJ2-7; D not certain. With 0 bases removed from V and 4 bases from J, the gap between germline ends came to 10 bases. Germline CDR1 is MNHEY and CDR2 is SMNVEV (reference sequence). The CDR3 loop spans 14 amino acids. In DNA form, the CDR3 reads TGTGCCAGCAGTTTATCGGCGCAGACTTACGAGCAGTACTTC. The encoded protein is CASSLSAQTYEQYF.

The CDR3 loop reads CASTQGPLAGAGADTQYF. In DNA form, the CDR3 reads TGTGCCAGCACCCAAGGCCCCCTAGCGGGAGCTGGCGCAGATACGCAGTATTTT. The chain has TRBV2 and TRBJ2-3, with 10 bases fitting TRBD2. This CDR3 is 18 amino acids long. Per the germline V gene, CDR1 is SNHLY and CDR2 is FYNNEI. The ends lost 7 bases at V and 4 bases at J; junction bases unmatched: 17.